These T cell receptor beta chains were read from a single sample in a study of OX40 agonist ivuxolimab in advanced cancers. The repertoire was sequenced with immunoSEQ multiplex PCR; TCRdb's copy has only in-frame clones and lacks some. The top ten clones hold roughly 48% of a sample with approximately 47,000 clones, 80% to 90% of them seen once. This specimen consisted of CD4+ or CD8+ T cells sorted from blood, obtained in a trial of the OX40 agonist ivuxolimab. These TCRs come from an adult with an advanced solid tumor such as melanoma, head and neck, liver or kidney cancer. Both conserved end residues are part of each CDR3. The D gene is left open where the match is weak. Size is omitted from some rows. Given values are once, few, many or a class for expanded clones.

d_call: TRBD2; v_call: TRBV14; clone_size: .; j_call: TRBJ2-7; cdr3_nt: TGTGCCAGCAGCCAAGATCTAGGGACGGGGGGGTACGAGCAGTACTTC; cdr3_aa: CASSQDLGTGGYEQYF
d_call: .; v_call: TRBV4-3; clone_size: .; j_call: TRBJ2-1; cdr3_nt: TGCGCCAGCAGCCAAGATAGATTTGGGCGGGGTTCGAATGAGCAGTTCTTC; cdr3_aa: CASSQDRFGRGSNEQFF
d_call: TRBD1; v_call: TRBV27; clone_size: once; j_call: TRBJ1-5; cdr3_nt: TGTGCCAGCAGTTCAACAGGGGCCTTATTGTATAGCAATCAGCCCCAGCATTTT; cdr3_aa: CASSSTGALLYSNQPQHF
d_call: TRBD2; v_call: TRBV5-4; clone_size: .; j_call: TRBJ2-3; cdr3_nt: TGTGCCAGCAGCTTGCTAGCGAGGGACTACGATACGCAGTATTTT; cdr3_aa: CASSLLARDYDTQYF
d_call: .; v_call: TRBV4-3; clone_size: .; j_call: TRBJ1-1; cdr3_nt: TGCGCCAGCAGCCAAGATTACGTGGTTGGTCACACTGAAGCTTTCTTT; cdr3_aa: CASSQDYVVGHTEAFF
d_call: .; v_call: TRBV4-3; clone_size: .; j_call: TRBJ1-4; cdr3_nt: TGCGCCAGCAGCCGATTCGAAGGAAAACTGTTTTTT; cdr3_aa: CASSRFEGKLFF
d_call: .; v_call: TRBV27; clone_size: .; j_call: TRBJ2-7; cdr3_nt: TGTGCCAGCAGTCCACCCCAAAGGAACTACGAGCAGTACTTC; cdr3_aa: CASSPPQRNYEQYF
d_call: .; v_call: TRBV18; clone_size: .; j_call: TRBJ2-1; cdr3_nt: TGTGCCAGCTCACTGGACACCTTAAGGAATGAGCAGTTCTTC; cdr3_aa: CASSLDTLRNEQFF
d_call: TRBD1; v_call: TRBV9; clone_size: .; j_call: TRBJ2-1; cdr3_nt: TGTGCCAGCAGCGCCGGGACAGGGGGCGCGAATGAGCAGTTCTTC; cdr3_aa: CASSAGTGGANEQFF
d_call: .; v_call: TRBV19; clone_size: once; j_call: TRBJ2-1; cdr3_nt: TGTGCCAGTACCCCCGTGACGGGGCCCGAGCAGTTCTTC; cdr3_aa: CASTPVTGPEQFF
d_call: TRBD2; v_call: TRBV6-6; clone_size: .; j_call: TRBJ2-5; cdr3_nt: TGTGCCAGCAGTTTCGGACTAGCGGAGCAAGAGACCCAGTACTTC; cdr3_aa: CASSFGLAEQETQYF
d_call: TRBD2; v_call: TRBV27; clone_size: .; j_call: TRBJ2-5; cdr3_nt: TGTGCCAGCAGTTTTCTAGCGGGGGGTCCCAGCTGGGAGACCCAGTACTTC; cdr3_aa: CASSFLAGGPSWETQYF
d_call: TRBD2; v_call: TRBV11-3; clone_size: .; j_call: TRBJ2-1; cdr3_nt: TGTGCCAGCAGCTTATTTGCGGGGGGGTCCTCCTACAATGAGCAGTTCTTC; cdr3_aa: CASSLFAGGSSYNEQFF
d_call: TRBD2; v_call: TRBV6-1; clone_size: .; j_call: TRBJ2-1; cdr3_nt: TGTGCCAGCAGTGTCCTAGCGGGGGACTCCTACAATGAGCAGTTCTTC; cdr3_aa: CASSVLAGDSYNEQFF
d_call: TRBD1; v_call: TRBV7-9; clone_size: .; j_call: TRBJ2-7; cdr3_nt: TGTGCCAGCAGCTATGGGACAGGGGGGTACGAGCAGTACTTC; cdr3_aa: CASSYGTGGYEQYF
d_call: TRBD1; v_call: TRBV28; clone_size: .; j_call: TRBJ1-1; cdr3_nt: TGTGCCAGCAGTCTGACAGGGGGTCTGAACACTGAAGCTTTCTTT; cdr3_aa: CASSLTGGLNTEAFF
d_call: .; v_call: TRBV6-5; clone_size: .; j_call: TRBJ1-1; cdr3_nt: TGTGCCAGCAGTACTGATTTTTTGAACACTGAAGCTTTCTTT; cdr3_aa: CASSTDFLNTEAFF
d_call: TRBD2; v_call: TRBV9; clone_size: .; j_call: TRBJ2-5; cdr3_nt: TGTGCCAGCAGCGTAGCTCTTGCGGGGGAAGGGCAAGAGACCCAGTACTTC; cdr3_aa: CASSVALAGEGQETQYF
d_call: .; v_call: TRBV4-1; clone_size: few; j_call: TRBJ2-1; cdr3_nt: TGCGCCAGCAGCCAAGGAGGAGGTAGGGGCAATGAGCAGTTCTTC; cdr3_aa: CASSQGGGRGNEQFF
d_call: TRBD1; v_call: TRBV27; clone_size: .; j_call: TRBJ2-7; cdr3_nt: TGTGCCAGCAGTTCTGCGGGACAGGTTAACGAGCAGTACTTC; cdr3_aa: CASSSAGQVNEQYF
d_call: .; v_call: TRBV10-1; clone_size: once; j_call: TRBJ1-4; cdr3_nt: TGCGCCAGCAGCCCTACAGGAACGAATGAAAAACTGTTTTTT; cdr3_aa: CASSPTGTNEKLFF
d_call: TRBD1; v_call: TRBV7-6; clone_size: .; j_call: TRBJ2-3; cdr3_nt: TGTGCCAGCAGCTTAGACTCCGGAAGGGGGCGCAGAGATACGCAGTATTTT; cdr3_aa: CASSLDSGRGRRDTQYF
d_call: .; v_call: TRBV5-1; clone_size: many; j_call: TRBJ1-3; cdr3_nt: TGCGCCAGCAGCCAGGGCTTAGGAGGGGTCAAAGATGGAAACACCATATATTTT; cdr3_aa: CASSQGLGGVKDGNTIYF
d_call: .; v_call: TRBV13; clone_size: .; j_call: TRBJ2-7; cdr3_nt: TGTGCCAGCAGCCCCCTGCCCGGGGGGCTCGACGAGCAGTACTTC; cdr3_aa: CASSPLPGGLDEQYF